This TCR beta chain was retrieved from a study of T cells in tuberculosis. For the study at large: In South Africa, adults with active tuberculosis were compared with IGRA-negative and latently infected IGRA-positive adolescents.

On average about 100,000 T cells per donor were immunosequenced. After removal of 0 bases from V and 3 bases from J, the junction contained 7 bases not matched to a gene. CDR1 and CDR2 from the germline V gene are SGDLS and YYNGEE. CDR3 length: 18 amino acids. Study-wide results and caveats: Active tuberculosis TCR-alpha repertoires lay closer to GMM-specific TCRs than IGRA-negative controls, suggesting clonal expansion.

This table comes from immunoSEQ multiplex PCR, and its TCRdb copy is limited to in-frame clones, with some not included. Found here are tens of thousands of clones, 90% to 95% of them singletons; the top ten hold 2.2%. Concerning this clone itself: Its antigen is as yet unknown.

This chain connects TRBV9 to TRBJ2-2, with 11 bases lining up with TRBD2. Specimen: PBMCs. The origin of this receptor is a donor aged 10-29 years with latent tuberculosis or without tuberculosis infection. Written as DNA, the CDR3 is TGTGCCAGCAGCGTAGCACTAGCGGGAGTTTCGGACACCGGGGAGCTGTTTTTT. Its protein product is CASSVALAGVSDTGELFF.